The 16 T cell receptor beta chains below come from one sample, sequenced in a study of shared clonotypes between healthy human individuals. Repertoires were generated with immunoSEQ multiplex PCR, while TCRdb's copy carries only in-frame clones and drops some. The sample lists roughly 500,000 clones, 79% occurring once. Input material: PBMCs. The source is a woman in her forties in good health. Some clones in this sample may be carry-over from other donors' samples.

The chain joins TRBV15 to TRBJ2-2; 7 nucleotides align to TRBD2. Germline assignment: CDR1 LNHNV and CDR2 YYDKDF (reference sequence). This CDR3 has 15 residues. With 4 bases clipped from V and 5 bases from J, the junction kept 7 bases outside the gene matches. Written as DNA, the CDR3 is TGTGCCACCAGCATAAGCGGGGTTCGAACCGGGGAGCTGTTTTTT. Translating gives CATSISGVRTGELFF.

To note about this clone: Other DNA variants within this sample encode the same CDR3. The chain links TRBV29-1 to TRBJ2-2; 7 nucleotides align to TRBD2. Germline V CDR1 and CDR2: SQVTM, ANQGSEA. There are 14 residues in the CDR3. Unmatched junction bases numbered 4, after V lost 4 bases and J lost 2 bases. DNA of the CDR3: TGCAGCGTTGGACTAGCAGGAAACACCGGGGAGCTGTTTTTT. Encoded protein: CSVGLAGNTGELFF.

This chain joins TRBV27 and TRBJ2-1; D is unclear. Germline values: CDR1 MNHEY, CDR2 SMNVEV (reference sequence). This CDR3 is built from 14 residues. Trimming took off 2 bases at V and 2 bases at J, with 7 bases between the two ends. CDR3 DNA: TGTGCCAGCAGTTTACAAGCTGCCTACAATGAGCAGTTCTTC. This gives the protein CASSLQAAYNEQFF.

This clone was counted a single time. The chain couples TRBV28 to TRBJ2-3; 8 bases match TRBD1. V lost 5 bases, J lost 8 bases, and 9 bases stayed unmatched. Germline V CDR1 and CDR2: MDHEN, SYDVKM. This CDR3 contains 14 residues. CDR3 sequence: CASSNRGALGTQYF. In DNA form, the CDR3 reads TGTGCCAGCAGTAACAGGGGGGCGCTGGGTACGCAGTATTTT.

In DNA form, the CDR3 reads TGTGCCAGCAGCTTGGGGGACCCGTATGGCTACACCTTC. It translates to CASSLGDPYGYTF. This chain connects TRBV5-5 to TRBJ1-2, with TRBD1 as a possible D gene (5 bases). The CDR3 covers 13 residues. Trimming pared 0 bases from V and 5 bases from J, leaving 8 bases between. The germline gives CDR1 SGHKS, CDR2 YYEKEE (reference sequence).

This clone was counted only a few times. The genes are TRBV30 and TRBJ1-2; D gene unclear. CDR3 length: 11 residues. Per germline, CDR1 GTSNPN and CDR2 SVGIG (reference sequence). The V end lost 3 bases, the J end lost 5 bases, and 7 bases lay between the germline ends. CDR3 DNA: TGTGCCTGGAGCCCCACTTATGGCTACACCTTC. Translating gives CAWSPTYGYTF. The full variable domain, rest sourced from reference TRBV30 and TRBJ1-2, is SQTIHQWPATLVQPVGSPLSLECTVEGTSNPNLYWYRQAAGRGLQLLFYSVGIGQISSEVPQNLSASRPQDRQFILSSKKLLLSDSGFYLCAWSPTYGYTFGSGTRLTVV.

This clone was detected once. At the DNA level, this CDR3 is encoded by other sequences in the same sample as well. CDR3 in DNA: TGCAGTGCTAGAGTAGGGTACGAGCAGTACTTC. Translated: CSARVGYEQYF. The chain has TRBV20-1 and TRBJ2-7, with D unclear. Trimming left V 1 base short and J 4 bases short, with 5 bases between. Germline lookup yields CDR1 DFQATT and CDR2 SNEGSKA (reference sequence). CDR3 length: 11 amino acids.

The chain employs TRBV11-2 and TRBJ1-3; maybe TRBD1 (5 bases). This CDR3 region has 15 residues. V lost 1 base, J lost 1 base, and 8 bases lay in between. The V gene's germline CDR1 is SGHAT and CDR2 FQNNGV. The CDR3 DNA is TGTGCCAGCAGCTTAGTTTCAGGGTCTGGAAACACCATATATTTT. Amino acids: CASSLVSGSGNTIYF. Based on the CDR3 plus reference TRBV11-2 and TRBJ1-3, the full variable domain is EAGVAQSPRYKIIEKRQSVAFWCNPISGHATLYWYQQILGQGPKLLIQFQNNGVVDDSQLPKDRFSAERLKGVDSTLKIQPAKLEDSAVYLCASSLVSGSGNTIYFGEGSWLTVV.

The chain is built from TRBV11-2 and TRBJ2-1; weak D call: TRBD1 (6 bases). Germline values: CDR1 SGHAT, CDR2 FQNNGV. V gave up 5 bases and J gave up 5 bases, with 19 bases separating them. The CDR3 spans 16 residues. This CDR3 is CASSNQGIDFDNEQFF. The CDR3, as DNA: TGTGCCAGCAGCAATCAGGGGATAGACTTTGACAATGAGCAGTTCTTC.

Turning to this clone: Other DNA variants within this sample encode the same CDR3. The chain combines TRBV4-2 with TRBJ1-1; maybe TRBD1 (5 bases). V dropped 1 base and J dropped 1 base, with 10 bases sitting between them. CDR1 is LGHNA, CDR2 YNFKEQ, per germline. The CDR3 runs to 15 residues. The DNA for the CDR3 is TGTGCCAGCAGCCAAGGTCCGGGGGGGAACACTGAAGCTTTCTTT. Its protein is CASSQGPGGNTEAFF.

The rearrangement joins TRBV6-1 to TRBJ2-5, with 10 bases identical to TRBD1. TRBJ2-7 explains the end of the DNA better; the J call may be wrong. The length of the CDR3 is 15 residues. Germline loops: CDR1 MNHNS, CDR2 SASEGT. The CDR3 DNA sequence: TGTGCCAGCAACCCCGACGGGACAGGGGCTCCCGAGCAGTACTTC. Encoded protein: CASNPDGTGAPEQYF.

The chain is built from TRBV4-1 and TRBJ2-2; TRBD2 matches 11 bases. Germline CDR1 is MGHRA and CDR2 is YSYEKL. J lost 2 bases, V lost 3 bases, and 11 bases had no gene match. The CDR3 is 19 amino acids. The chain's CDR3 is CASSQNLFGLAGNTGELFF. The CDR3 DNA sequence: TGCGCCAGCAGCCAGAACTTATTTGGACTAGCGGGTAACACCGGGGAGCTGTTTTTT.

This clone is a singleton in its sample. V usage is TRBV18 and J usage is TRBJ2-1; a possible D gene is TRBD1 (5 bases). The ends were cut back, 6 bases at V and 2 bases at J, with 14 bases in the middle. The CDR3 is 15 residues long. The germline V gene has CDR1 KGHSH and CDR2 LQKENI. The CDR3 reads CASSRQTFTYNEQFF. Here the CDR3 DNA reads TGTGCCAGCTCCCGACAGACATTCACCTACAATGAGCAGTTCTTC. Drawing the rest from reference TRBV18 and TRBJ2-1, the complete variable domain is NAGVMQNPRHLVRRRGQEARLRCSPMKGHSHVYWYRQLPEEGLKFMVYLQKENIIDESGMPKERFSAEFPKEGPSILRIQQVVRGDSAAYFCASSRQTFTYNEQFFGPGTRLTVL.

The genes are TRBV28 and TRBJ2-1; unclear D gene. There are 13 residues in the CDR3. V was clipped by 3 bases and J by 9 bases, with 12 bases between them. Germline loops: CDR1 MDHEN, CDR2 SYDVKM. The CDR3 is CASSLSYSGEQFF. The CDR3 DNA reads TGTGCCAGCAGTTTGTCCTATTCGGGTGAGCAGTTCTTC. Drawing the rest from reference TRBV28 and TRBJ2-1, the complete variable domain is DVKVTQSSRYLVKRTGEKVFLECVQDMDHENMFWYRQDPGLGLRLIYFSYDVKMKEKGDIPEGYSVSREKKERFSLILESASTNQTSMYLCASSLSYSGEQFFGPGTRLTVL.

This chain links TRBV7-2 with TRBJ1-1, with D perhaps TRBD1 (5 bases). Trimming pared 2 bases from V and 2 bases from J, leaving 12 bases between. Germline CDR1 and CDR2: SGHTA and FQGNSA. The CDR3 has 15 amino acids. The CDR3: CASSLRQGINTEAFF. Written as DNA, the CDR3 is TGTGCCAGCAGCTTACGGCAGGGAATAAACACTGAAGCTTTCTTT.

The chain employs TRBV29-1 and TRBJ1-5; D might be TRBD1 (6 bases). CDR1 is SQVTM, CDR2 ANQGSEA, per germline. The CDR3 is 14 residues long. Trimming shortened V by 4 bases and J by 2 bases, and 12 bases separated the two germline ends. The CDR3 here is CSVGGAEGNQPQHF. In DNA, the CDR3 is TGCAGCGTTGGGGGGGCTGAAGGCAATCAGCCCCAGCATTTT.